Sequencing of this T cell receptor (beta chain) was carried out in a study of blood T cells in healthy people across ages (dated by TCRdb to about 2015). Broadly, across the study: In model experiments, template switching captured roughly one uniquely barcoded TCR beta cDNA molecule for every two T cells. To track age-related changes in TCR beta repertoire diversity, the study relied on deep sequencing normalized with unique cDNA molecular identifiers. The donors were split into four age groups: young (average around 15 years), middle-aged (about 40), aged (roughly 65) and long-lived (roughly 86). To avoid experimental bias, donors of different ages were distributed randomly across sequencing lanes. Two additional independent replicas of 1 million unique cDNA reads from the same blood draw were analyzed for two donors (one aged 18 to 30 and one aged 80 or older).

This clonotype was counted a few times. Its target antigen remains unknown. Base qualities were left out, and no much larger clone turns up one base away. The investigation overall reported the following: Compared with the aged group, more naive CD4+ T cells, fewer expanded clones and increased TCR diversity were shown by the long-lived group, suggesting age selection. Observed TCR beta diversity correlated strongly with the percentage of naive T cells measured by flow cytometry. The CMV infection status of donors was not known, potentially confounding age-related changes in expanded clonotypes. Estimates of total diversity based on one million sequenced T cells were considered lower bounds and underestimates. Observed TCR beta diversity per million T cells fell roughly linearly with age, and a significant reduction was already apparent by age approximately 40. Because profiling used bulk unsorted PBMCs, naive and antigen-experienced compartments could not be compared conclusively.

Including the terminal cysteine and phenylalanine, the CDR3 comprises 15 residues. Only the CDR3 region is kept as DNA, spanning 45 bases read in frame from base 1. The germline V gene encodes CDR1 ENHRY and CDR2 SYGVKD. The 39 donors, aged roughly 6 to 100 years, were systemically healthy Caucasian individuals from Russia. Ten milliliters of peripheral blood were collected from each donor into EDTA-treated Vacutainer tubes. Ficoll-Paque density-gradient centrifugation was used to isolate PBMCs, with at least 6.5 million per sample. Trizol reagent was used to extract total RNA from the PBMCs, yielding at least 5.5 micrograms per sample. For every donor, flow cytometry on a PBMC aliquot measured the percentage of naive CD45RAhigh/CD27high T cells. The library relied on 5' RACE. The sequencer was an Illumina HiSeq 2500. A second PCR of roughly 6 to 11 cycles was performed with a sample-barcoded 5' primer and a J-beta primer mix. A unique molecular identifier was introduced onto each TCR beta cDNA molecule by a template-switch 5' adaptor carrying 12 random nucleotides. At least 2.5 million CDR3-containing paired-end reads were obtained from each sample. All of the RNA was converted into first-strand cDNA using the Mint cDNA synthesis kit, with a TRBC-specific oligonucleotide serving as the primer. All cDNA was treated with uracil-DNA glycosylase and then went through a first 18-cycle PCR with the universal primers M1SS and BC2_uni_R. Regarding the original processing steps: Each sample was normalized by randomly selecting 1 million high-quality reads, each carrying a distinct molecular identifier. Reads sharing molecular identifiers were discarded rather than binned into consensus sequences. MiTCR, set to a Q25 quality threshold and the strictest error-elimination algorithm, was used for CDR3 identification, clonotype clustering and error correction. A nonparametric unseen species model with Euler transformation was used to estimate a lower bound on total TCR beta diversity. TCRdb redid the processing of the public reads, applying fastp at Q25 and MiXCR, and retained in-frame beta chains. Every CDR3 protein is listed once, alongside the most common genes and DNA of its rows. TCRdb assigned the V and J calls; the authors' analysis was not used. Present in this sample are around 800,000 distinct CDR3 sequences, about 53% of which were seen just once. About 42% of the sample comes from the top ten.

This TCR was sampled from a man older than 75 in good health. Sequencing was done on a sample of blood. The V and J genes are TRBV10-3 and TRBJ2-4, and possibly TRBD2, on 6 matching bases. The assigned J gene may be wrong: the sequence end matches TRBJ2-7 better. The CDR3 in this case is CAIRNRSLGGYEQYF. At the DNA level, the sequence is TGTGCCATCAGGAACAGAAGTCTCGGGGGATACGAGCAGTACTTC.